This T cell receptor (beta chain) is from a study of blood T cell repertoires in COVID-19 (dated by TCRdb to about 2020). For context, the study as a whole: Samples covering the acute and convalescent phases of COVID-19 were provided by collaborators in the United States, Italy and Spain. The material from the prospective study consisted of cDNA or gDNA derived from T cells, B-cell-depleted T cells, or PBMCs. Subjects who had been exposed to COVID-19, were actively infected with it, or had recovered from it provided the deeply sampled blood TCRbeta repertoires that made up the dataset. A freely available public database, intended as a resource for researchers studying the immune response to SARS-CoV-2, is where the repertoires were released. Samples were obtained from the ongoing ImmuneRACE study (first 160 participants) and from 1,200 or so subjects provided by 6 global collaborators. The sample metadata nearly always contained a de-identified subject ID, COVID-19 status, age in years and sex. HLA class I and class II types, where available, came from metadata supplied by the sample provider rather than from assay-based typing. The paper's findings and limits, for the study overall: How much clinical and demographic metadata was included differed by source and by participant, and the metadata was provided uncurated.

CDR3 length: 14 amino acids, cysteine to phenylalanine. The kept DNA is CDR3 alone, 42 bases in frame from the first base. CDR1 MNHEY and CDR2 SVGEGT were looked up in the germline V gene. The immunoSEQ Assay, a bias-controlled multiplex PCR, was used to amplify TCRbeta CDR3 regions from genomic DNA. For the original study's pipeline: Within the assay, amplification of reference gene primers was used to estimate how many nucleated cells each sample contained. To quantify the absolute abundance of each unique TCRbeta CDR3 rearrangement, sequence reads were collapsed and filtered. For each sample, productive Simpson clonality was calculated as the square root of Simpson's diversity index over productive rearrangements. Imported from immuneACCESS, the table was reduced by TCRdb to in-frame sequences with V and J called. These copies leave out some clones; in studies compared against another copy, an unresolved V gene accounts for under half, and the cause of the remainder is not known. D and trimming come from the DNA, and the V and J calls and clone size come from that table. This sample is represented by about 250,000 clones; under 90% of them were singletons. The ten biggest clones cover roughly 1.7% of the sample.

Note on this clone: Its binding antigen is unknown. Germline and junction disagree at one end, which may indicate a read error.

Enrolling through a virtual design, the prospective study's participants ranged in age from roughly 18 to 90 years and lived across roughly 24 United States geographic areas. In the prospective study, cohorts were assigned on the basis of participant-reported clinical history obtained from a screening survey and a study questionnaire. ImmuneRACE Cohort 3 recovered participants were defined by two consecutive negative NP/OP PCR tests, healthcare professional clearance, or symptom resolution. In the prospective study, whole blood, serum and a nasopharyngeal or oropharyngeal swab were collected from each participant by mobile phlebotomists. Participants in the prospective study had the option to provide additional blood draws and questionnaires over a roughly 2-month period. Before DNA extraction, blood samples from the prospective study were shipped at room temperature or frozen.

This TCR came from a man aged 40-49 years who had recovered from COVID-19. The sequencing sample was made of PBMCs or T cells enriched from blood (not recorded which). This chain is built from TRBV6-2 or TRBV6-3 and TRBJ2-5; TRBD2 could be the D gene, as 5 bases match. The CDR3 is CASSYSRVQGTQYF. Here is the DNA: TGTGCCAGCAGTTACTCGCGGGTGCAAGGGACCCAGTACTTC.